The next 14 T cell receptor beta chains were all read from a single sample in a study of response to subunit inactivated influenza vaccine. A single record per CDR3 protein comes from TCRdb applying MiXCR to the RT-PCR reads. The table has 500,000 or so distinct CDR3 sequences, approximately 15% seen once. The starting material was CD4+ T cells sorted from PBMCs, obtained less than 25 months after vaccination. The source is a man aged 45-69 years who received an inactivated influenza vaccine.

The CDR3 sequence is CASSGGQATWETQYF. DNA for the CDR3: TGTGCCAGCAGCGGAGGACAGGCGACATGGGAGACCCAGTACTTC. This sequence joins TRBV7-2 and TRBJ2-5; 7 positions agree with TRBD1. The CDR3 loop spans 15 amino acids. V lost 5 bases and J lost 5; bases outside the gene matches: 11. The germline V gene encodes CDR1 SGHTA and CDR2 FQGNSA.

This clonotype has just a few counts. The chain uses TRBV19 and TRBJ1-2, with TRBD1 matching over 9 bases. Germline V lookup: CDR1 LNHDA, CDR2 SQIVND (reference sequence). The junction had 13 bases not matched to a gene; V was cut back by 4 bases and J by 7 bases. CDR3 size: 16 residues. CDR3 protein: CASSNPRTGVSGGYTF. The CDR3 DNA is TGTGCCAGTAGTAACCCGAGGACAGGGGTTTCGGGTGGCTACACCTTC.

The V gene is TRBV4-1, the J gene TRBJ2-2; weak D call: TRBD1 (6 bases). The CDR3 runs 19 residues. V dropped 3 bases and J dropped 0 bases, with 20 bases sitting between them. The V gene's germline CDR1 is MGHRA and CDR2 YSYEKL. The CDR3 DNA sequence: TGCGCCAGCAGCCATTACTCGGGGACAACAATAGCGAACACCGGGGAGCTGTTTTTT. Translation gives CASSHYSGTTIANTGELFF.

Ten or more counts support this clonotype. The genes are TRBV7-9 and TRBJ1-4; D might be TRBD1 (5 bases). The CDR3 is made up of 13 amino acids. In germline, CDR1 is SEHNR, CDR2 FQNEAQ (reference sequence). V lost 5 bases to trimming and J lost 5 bases, with 9 bases between them. The CDR3 region has the DNA TGTGCCAGCAGCCCGCGGGACAATGAAAAACTGTTTTTT. Translation gives CASSPRDNEKLFF.

The chain employs TRBV2 and TRBJ2-1; TRBD2 agrees at 16 bases. CDR3 length: 16 residues. V shed 6 bases, J shed 5 bases, and the junction held 4 bases outside the gene matches. Germline V gene lookup returns CDR1 SNHLY and CDR2 FYNNEI. Here the CDR3 DNA reads TGTGCCAGCAGAGGGACTAGCGGGGGGGATCACAATGAGCAGTTCTTC. Translation: CASRGTSGGDHNEQFF.

V and J are TRBV11-2 and TRBJ1-4, with 9 nucleotides matching TRBD1. CDR1 and CDR2 (germline): SGHAT, FQNNGV. Losses at the gene ends were 5 bases for V and 8 bases for J; bases not matched to a gene: 9. This CDR3 region has 15 residues. The CDR3 coding sequence is TGTGCCAGCAGCCCAAACCGGGACAGGGTGGAAAAACTGTTTTTT. Protein: CASSPNRDRVEKLFF.

The V call is TRBV28, the J call TRBJ2-7; no definite D call. CDR3 length equals 14 residues. Germline CDR1 and CDR2: MDHEN and SYDVKM. Deletions cut 5 bases from V and 3 bases from J, with 14 bases between. CDR3 protein: CASSNRPGVYEQYF. The CDR3 region has the DNA TGTGCCAGCAGTAACCGTCCGGGTGTCTACGAGCAGTACTTC.

V usage is TRBV19 and J usage is TRBJ2-3, with 10 bases aligning to TRBD2. The CDR3 has 15 residues. J lost 6 bases, V lost 3 bases, and 6 bases had no gene match. Germline CDR1 reads LNHDA; CDR2 reads SQIVND (reference sequence). This chain's CDR3 is CASSMFLAGADTQYF. As DNA, the CDR3 is TGTGCCAGTAGTATGTTTCTAGCGGGAGCTGATACGCAGTATTTT. Variable domain in full (rest from reference TRBV19 and TRBJ2-3): DGGITQSPKYLFRKEGQNVTLSCEQNLNHDAMYWYRQDPGQGLRLIYYSQIVNDFQKGDIAEGYSVSREKKESFPLTVTSAQKNPTAFYLCASSMFLAGADTQYFGPGTRLTVL.

CDR3 region: CASSEVFGSYEQYF. The CDR3 DNA follows: TGTGCCAGCAGTGAAGTGTTCGGCAGCTACGAGCAGTACTTC. This chain connects TRBV2 to TRBJ2-7, with D unresolved. Looked up from germline, CDR1 is SNHLY and CDR2 is FYNNEI. V was pared by 1 base and J by 3 bases, with 10 bases between. The CDR3 is made up of 14 amino acids.

CDR3 protein: CASSQERGAGGYTF. In nucleotides, the CDR3 is TGCGCCAGCAGCCAAGAACGGGGGGCGGGAGGCTACACCTTC. J is TRBJ1-2 and V is TRBV4-3; TRBD1 is a possible D gene (6 bases). This CDR3 is built from 14 residues. V was shortened by 0 bases and J by 8 bases, with 13 bases between the two germline ends. Germline-derived CDR1 and CDR2 are LGHNA and YSLEER.

This clonotype was observed many times. The chain links TRBV4-2 to TRBJ1-5; D is undetermined. The CDR3 has 15 amino acids. The ends were cut back, 0 bases at V and 4 bases at J, with 10 bases in the middle. In germline, CDR1 is LGHNA, CDR2 YNFKEQ. CDR3 nucleotides: TGTGCCAGCAGCCAAGATAGGGCAGGAAATCAGCCCCAGCATTTT. Residues: CASSQDRAGNQPQHF.

This clonotype has ten or more counts. V usage is TRBV20-1 and J usage is TRBJ2-6, with unresolved D. The CDR3 has 14 amino acids. CDR1 and CDR2 (germline): DFQATT, SNEGSKA (reference sequence). Trimming shortened V by 1 base and J by 1 base, and 5 bases separated the two germline ends. The CDR3 spells CSARAPSGANVLTF. CDR3 nucleotides: TGCAGTGCTAGAGCCCCATCTGGGGCCAACGTCCTGACTTTC.

This clonotype was detected a few times. This may be a read error: a much more frequent sequence differs by one nucleotide. The chain uses TRBV5-1 and TRBJ1-2; TRBD1 agrees at 8 bases. This CDR3 comprises 14 residues. Germline V lookup: CDR1 SGHRS, CDR2 YFSETQ. For the CDR3, the DNA is TGCGCCGGCAGCTCGGCAGGGGGCTACTATGGCTACACCTTC. Its translation is CAGSSAGGYYGYTF.

This clonotype has ten or more counts. This chain links TRBV5-1 with TRBJ2-5, with 10 bases aligning to TRBD2. The V gene end was trimmed by 3 bases and the J gene end by 2 bases; junction bases not matched to a gene: 13. Germline values: CDR1 SGHRS, CDR2 YFSETQ. The CDR3 is 18 amino acids. In DNA, the CDR3 is TGCGCCAGCAGCTCCGCCCTGTTAGCGGGAGGAGGGCAAGAGACCCAGTACTTC. This sequence encodes CASSSALLAGGGQETQYF.